The clone carrying this TCR beta chain appeared once. In the original workflow: Quantification of nucleated cells was approximated via reference gene primer amplification. Sequenced by immunoSEQ multiplex PCR; TCRdb stores in-frame clones only, minus some. D and trimming were read from the DNA, whereas the V and J calls and clone size are those reported in that table. The sample includes 30,000 or so clones, 68% of them seen just once. This sample is part of a study of blood T cell repertoires in COVID-19. The source is a human donor in a cohort sampled during active COVID-19. Sequenced input: peripheral blood.

The CDR3 loop reads CASSLTRIKNTEAFF. The CDR3 nucleotides are TGTGCCAGCAGCCTTACCAGGATTAAGAACACTGAAGCTTTCTTT. The rearrangement uses TRBV7-2 and TRBJ1-1; no reliable D call. This CDR3 spans 15 amino acids. V shed 5 bases and J shed 1 base, with 14 bases lying between them. Germline CDR1 SGHTA, CDR2 FQGNSA. Based on the CDR3 plus reference TRBV7-2 and TRBJ1-1, the full variable domain is GAGVSQSPSNKVTEKGKDVELRCDPISGHTALYWYRQSLGQGLEFLIYFQGNSAPDKSGLPSDRFSAERTGGSVSTLTIQRTQQEDSAVYLCASSLTRIKNTEAFFGQGTRLTVV.